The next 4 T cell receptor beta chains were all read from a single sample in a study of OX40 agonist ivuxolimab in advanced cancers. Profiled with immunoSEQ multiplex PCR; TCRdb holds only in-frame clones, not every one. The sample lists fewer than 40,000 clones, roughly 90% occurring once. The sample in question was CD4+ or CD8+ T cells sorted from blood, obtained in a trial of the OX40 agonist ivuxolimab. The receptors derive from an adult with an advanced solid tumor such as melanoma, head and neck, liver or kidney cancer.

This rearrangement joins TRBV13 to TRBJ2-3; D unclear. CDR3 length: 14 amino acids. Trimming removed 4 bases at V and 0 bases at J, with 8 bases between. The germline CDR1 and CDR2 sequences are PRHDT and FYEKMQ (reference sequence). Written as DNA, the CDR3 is TGTGCCAGCAGCTCGGCTTTTAGCACAGATACGCAGTATTTT. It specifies CASSSAFSTDTQYF.

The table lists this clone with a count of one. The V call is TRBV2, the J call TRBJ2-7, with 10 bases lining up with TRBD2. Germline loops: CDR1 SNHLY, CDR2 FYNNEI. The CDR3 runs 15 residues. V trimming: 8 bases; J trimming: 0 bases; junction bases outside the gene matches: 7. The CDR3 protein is CASRAGTSDSYEQYF. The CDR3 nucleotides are TGTGCCAGCCGGGCCGGGACTAGCGACTCCTACGAGCAGTACTTC.

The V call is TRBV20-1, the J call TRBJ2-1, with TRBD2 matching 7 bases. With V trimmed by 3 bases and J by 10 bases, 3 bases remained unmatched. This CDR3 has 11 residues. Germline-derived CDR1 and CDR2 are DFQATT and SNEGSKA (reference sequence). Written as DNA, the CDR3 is TGCAGTGCTAGGGGAGCGGGGGAGCAGTTCTTC. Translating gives CSARGAGEQFF.

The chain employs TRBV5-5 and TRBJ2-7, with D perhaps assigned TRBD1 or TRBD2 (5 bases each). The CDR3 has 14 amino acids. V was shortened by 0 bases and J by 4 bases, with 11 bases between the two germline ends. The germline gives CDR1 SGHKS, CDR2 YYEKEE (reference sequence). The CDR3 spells CASSLDRGVYEQYF. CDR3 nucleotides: TGTGCCAGCAGCTTGGATAGGGGAGTGTACGAGCAGTACTTC.